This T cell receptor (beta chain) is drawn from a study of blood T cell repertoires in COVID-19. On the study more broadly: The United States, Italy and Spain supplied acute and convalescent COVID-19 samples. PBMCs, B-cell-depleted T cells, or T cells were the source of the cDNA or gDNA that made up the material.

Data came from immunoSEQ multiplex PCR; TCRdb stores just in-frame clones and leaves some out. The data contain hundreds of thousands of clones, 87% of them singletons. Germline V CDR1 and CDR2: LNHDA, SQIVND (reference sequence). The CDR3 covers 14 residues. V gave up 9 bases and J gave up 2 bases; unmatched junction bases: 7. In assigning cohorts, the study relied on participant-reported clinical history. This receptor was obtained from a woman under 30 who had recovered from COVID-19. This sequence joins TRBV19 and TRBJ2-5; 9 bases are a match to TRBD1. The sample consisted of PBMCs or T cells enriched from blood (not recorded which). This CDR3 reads CASATGGGQETQYF. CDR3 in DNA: TGTGCCAGCGCTACAGGGGGCGGGCAAGAGACCCAGTACTTC.